The 21 T cell receptor beta chains presented below share a single source sample, sequenced in a study of T cell responses to AZD1222 COVID-19 vaccine. Some clones are missing from TCRdb's copy, which holds only in-frame ones; the method was immunoSEQ multiplex PCR. The profile covers 150,000 to 200,000 clones, with roughly 91% appearing a single time and around 1.6% taken by the ten largest. The sequencing used peripheral blood, collected on day 0 of AZD1222 vaccination. All receptors derive from an adult in good health.

This sequence joins TRBV10-2 and TRBJ1-1, with D hard to call. Germline V lookup: CDR1 WSHSY, CDR2 SAAADI. Trimming took off 2 bases at V and 0 bases at J, with 4 bases between the two ends. There are 13 residues in the CDR3. The chain's CDR3 is CASSEDLNTEAFF. Here the CDR3 DNA reads TGCGCCAGCAGTGAGGACCTGAACACTGAAGCTTTCTTT.

In its sample, this clone was seen once. The rearrangement links TRBV9 to TRBJ1-5; D is unresolved. V lost 4 bases and J lost 0, with 11 bases in between. Germline V gene data show CDR1 as SGDLS and CDR2 as YYNGEE. The CDR3 sequence is 15 residues long. CDR3 nucleotides: TGTGCCAGCAGCCCCCACTTAGATAGCAATCAGCCCCAGCATTTT. Translation gives CASSPHLDSNQPQHF. The whole variable domain, filled in from reference TRBV9 and TRBJ1-5, reads DSGVTQTPKHLITATGQRVTLRCSPRSGDLSVYWYQQSLDQGLQFLIQYYNGEERAKGNILERFSAQQFPDLHSELNLSSLELGDSALYFCASSPHLDSNQPQHFGDGTRLSIL.

The chain joins TRBV10-2 to TRBJ1-5; D may be TRBD1 (5 bases). The V gene lost 4 bases and the J gene lost 0 bases, with 13 bases spanning the gap. The CDR3 length is 16 residues. The germline gives CDR1 WSHSY, CDR2 SAAADI. The CDR3: CASSVAGRDSNQPQHF. The CDR3, as DNA: TGCGCCAGCAGTGTCGCAGGGAGAGATAGCAATCAGCCCCAGCATTTT.

The V gene is TRBV13, the J gene TRBJ2-3; 10 bases match TRBD2. The CDR3 runs to 17 residues. Germline loops: CDR1 PRHDT, CDR2 FYEKMQ (reference sequence). With 5 bases clipped from V and 7 bases from J, the junction kept 15 bases outside the gene matches. Here the CDR3 DNA reads TGTGCCAGCAGCCCGCGGGTGGAGCGGGGGGGCCGAAATACGCAGTATTTT. This encodes CASSPRVERGGRNTQYF.

This clone was found once. The rearrangement links TRBV5-1 to TRBJ1-2; possible D gene TRBD1, 5 bases. Deletions cut 3 bases from V and 0 bases from J, with 12 bases between. Per the germline V gene, CDR1 is SGHRS and CDR2 is YFSETQ. CDR3 length: 15 amino acids. The CDR3, as DNA: TGCGCCAGCAGCTCCGGGACGGGAGCTAACTATGGCTACACCTTC. Protein sequence: CASSSGTGANYGYTF.

This clone was seen once. The chain couples TRBV25-1 to TRBJ2-7; 8 nucleotides match TRBD1. This CDR3 contains 15 residues. J lost 2 bases, V lost 5 bases, and 8 bases had no gene match. The V gene's germline CDR1 is MGHDK and CDR2 SYGVNS. The CDR3 coding sequence is TGTGCCAGCAGTCCCCGGACAGGGAGGACCTACGAGCAGTACTTC. It encodes CASSPRTGRTYEQYF.

This clone was picked up a small number of times. The V gene is TRBV28, the J gene TRBJ1-5; TRBD1 agrees at 12 bases. Germline lookup yields CDR1 MDHEN and CDR2 SYDVKM. The length of the CDR3 is 18 residues. The trim removed 11 bases at V and 0 bases at J, leaving 14 bases unmatched. CDR3 in amino acids: CAGQRGTGGPISNQPQHF. CDR3 DNA: TGTGCCGGCCAACGAGGGACAGGGGGCCCTATTAGCAATCAGCCCCAGCATTTT.

The chain is built from TRBV5-1 and TRBJ1-1; D uncertain. The germline CDR1 and CDR2 sequences are SGHRS and YFSETQ. The CDR3 is 16 residues long. V lost 4 bases and J lost 3, with 19 bases in between. The CDR3 reads CASSNQAETRDTEAFF. DNA for the CDR3: TGCGCCAGCAGCAACCAGGCCGAAACCCGGGACACTGAAGCTTTCTTT.

A word on this clone: The junction departs from germline at one end; a sequencing error may be responsible. The V call is TRBV6-5, the J call TRBJ1-5; 7 positions match TRBD1. Germline lookup yields CDR1 MNHEY and CDR2 SVGAGI. The CDR3 has 13 residues. The CDR3 DNA is TGTGCCAGCAGTCCAGGGGGGAATCAGTCCCAGCATTTT. It encodes CASSPGGNQSQHF.

The V gene is TRBV11-2, the J gene TRBJ2-3, with a weak D call TRBD1 (6 bases). Germline assignment: CDR1 SGHAT and CDR2 FQNNGV. This CDR3 has 13 residues. V was cut by 5 bases and J by 3 bases, with 9 bases left in between. This CDR3 is CASSGGRTDTQYF. CDR3 nucleotide sequence: TGTGCCAGCAGCGGGGGCAGGACAGATACGCAGTATTTT.

The V and J genes are TRBV7-2 and TRBJ2-1; possible D gene TRBD2, 6 bases. The germline V gene encodes CDR1 SGHTA and CDR2 FQGNSA. The germline V and J ends were trimmed by 2 bases and 0 bases, with 11 bases remaining between them. This CDR3 has 16 amino acids. As DNA, the CDR3 is TGTGCCAGCAGCTTAAGCGGGCACCCCTCCTACAATGAGCAGTTCTTC. It is translated as CASSLSGHPSYNEQFF. Looking up the rest from reference TRBV7-2 and TRBJ2-1 gives the full variable domain: GAGVSQSPSNKVTEKGKDVELRCDPISGHTALYWYRQSLGQGLEFLIYFQGNSAPDKSGLPSDRFSAERTGGSVSTLTIQRTQQEDSAVYLCASSLSGHPSYNEQFFGPGTRLTVL.

This clone was observed a single time. This chain links TRBV7-8 with TRBJ2-3; 7 nucleotides match TRBD2. The CDR3 extends over 18 amino acids. The germline CDR1 and CDR2 sequences are SGHVS and FQNEAQ. V shed 2 bases, J shed 0 bases, and the junction held 11 bases outside the gene matches. The CDR3 is CASSLQAGSRTSTDTQYF. The CDR3 coding sequence is TGTGCCAGCAGCTTACAAGCGGGATCGCGTACTAGCACAGATACGCAGTATTTT.

This chain's CDR3 is CASSRGRDGEQFF. DNA of the CDR3: TGTGCCAGCAGTCGGGGGAGGGATGGTGAGCAGTTCTTC. The chain recombines TRBV6-5 with TRBJ2-1; 7 nucleotides match TRBD2. CDR1 MNHEY and CDR2 SVGAGI come from the germline V gene. The CDR3 covers 13 residues. With V trimmed by 5 bases and J by 9 bases, 7 bases remained unmatched.

Here the CDR3 DNA reads TGTGCCAGTAGTATGGCGACTAGCGGAGGCCAAACCTACGAGCAGTACTTC. Translated: CASSMATSGGQTYEQYF. The chain carries TRBV19 and TRBJ2-7; 9 bases fit TRBD2. J was trimmed by 2 bases and V by 3 bases; bases with no gene match: 11. This CDR3 is 17 amino acids long. Germline CDR1 is LNHDA and CDR2 is SQIVND (reference sequence).

The rearrangement joins TRBV19 to TRBJ2-2; no clear D. V dropped 7 bases and J dropped 2 bases, with 8 bases sitting between them. Germline values: CDR1 LNHDA, CDR2 SQIVND (reference sequence). This CDR3 spans 13 amino acids. This CDR3 reads CASTGPNTGELFF. As DNA, the CDR3 is TGTGCCAGTACGGGTCCAAACACCGGGGAGCTGTTTTTT.

The chain is built from TRBV6-5 and TRBJ1-1; TRBD1 agrees at 9 bases. From germline, CDR1 is MNHEY and CDR2 SVGAGI. The CDR3 is made up of 12 amino acids. V was pared by 6 bases and J by 11 bases, with 7 bases of the junction left unmatched. The CDR3 DNA is TGTGCCAGCAGGGGACAGGGCAGAGGCGCTTTCTTT. It codes for CASRGQGRGAFF.

This chain links TRBV25-1 with TRBJ1-6; tentatively, D is TRBD1 (5 bases). The CDR3 length is 14 residues. The ends were cut back, 6 bases at V and 7 bases at J, with 13 bases in the middle. Germline assignment: CDR1 MGHDK and CDR2 SYGVNS. CDR3 region: CASSLGGRNSPLHF. CDR3 nucleotide sequence: TGTGCCAGCAGCCTCGGGGGTCGGAATTCACCCCTCCACTTT.

The chain recombines TRBV29-1 with TRBJ2-7, with D unresolved. Germline CDR1 and CDR2: SQVTM and ANQGSEA. CDR3 length: 11 residues. The ends were cut back, 6 bases at V and 5 bases at J, with 11 bases in the middle. The CDR3 here is CSVALSDEQYF. The CDR3 DNA follows: TGCAGCGTCGCTCTTAGTGACGAGCAGTACTTC.

The table lists this clone with a count of one. The chain has TRBV28 and TRBJ2-5, with D uncertain. Trimming removed 1 base from V and 4 bases from J, with 10 bases in between. This CDR3 region has 14 residues. Germline CDR1 and CDR2: MDHEN and SYDVKM. CDR3 residues: CASSLLGDLETQYF. In nucleotides, the CDR3 is TGTGCCAGCAGTTTATTGGGCGATTTAGAGACCCAGTACTTC. The full variable domain, with the rest looked up from reference TRBV28 and TRBJ2-5, is DVKVTQSSRYLVKRTGEKVFLECVQDMDHENMFWYRQDPGLGLRLIYFSYDVKMKEKGDIPEGYSVSREKKERFSLILESASTNQTSMYLCASSLLGDLETQYFGPGTRLLVL.

As regards this clone: Germline and junction disagree at one end, which may indicate a read error. The chain carries TRBV5-1 and TRBJ2-5; TRBD1 aligns across 9 bases. Germline values: CDR1 SGHRS, CDR2 YFSETQ. There are 18 residues in the CDR3. The CDR3 coding sequence is TGCGCCCGCAGCTCCGCGGGACAGGGAGGGGGGGTCCAAGAGACCCAGTACTTC. Protein: CARSSAGQGGGVQETQYF.

The chain recombines TRBV10-3 with TRBJ1-5; 7 positions agree with TRBD1. Germline CDR1 reads ENHRY; CDR2 reads SYGVKD. V trimming: 4 bases; J trimming: 9 bases; junction bases outside the gene matches: 6. This CDR3 comprises 13 residues. The CDR3 region has the DNA TGTGCCATCAGTGGAACAGGGGCTGGGCCCCAGCATTTT. Its translation is CAISGTGAGPQHF.